This T cell receptor beta chain originates from a study of blood T cell repertoires in COVID-19. Study-level information: PBMCs, B-cell-depleted T cells, or T cells were the source of the cDNA or gDNA that made up the material.

In the source study's methods: For nucleated cells, counts were estimated from reference gene primer amplification. TCRdb's table, derived via immunoSEQ multiplex PCR, lists solely in-frame clones and lacks some. From that table come the V and J calls and clone size; the DNA was used to work out D and trimming. Among about 240,000 clones listed, about 90% were seen once. Trimming took 10 bases from V and 5 from J, leaving 12 bases between them. The CDR3 totals 11 residues. Per the germline V gene, CDR1 is SGHRS and CDR2 is YFSETQ. In this sample, this clone turned up a few times. Participants were aged about 18 to 100 years from around 26 US areas.

Source material: PBMCs or T cells enriched from blood (not recorded which). The source of this sequence is a woman aged 35 to 49 with acute COVID-19. V gene TRBV5-1 combines with J gene TRBJ1-2; TRBD1 might be the D (6 bases). The CDR3 loop is CASRGAYGYTF. DNA for the CDR3: TGCGCCTCCCGGGGGGCTTATGGCTACACCTTC. Using reference TRBV5-1 and TRBJ1-2 for the parts outside the CDR3, the full variable domain is KAGVTQTPRYLIKTRGQQVTLSCSPISGHRSVSWYQQTPGQGLQFLFEYFSETQRNKGNFPGRFSGRQFSNSRSEMNVSTLELGDSALYLCASRGAYGYTFGSGTRLTVV.